This TCR beta chain was recovered during a study of T cells after yellow fever vaccination (dated by TCRdb to the late 2010s). Regarding the complete study: The SMART-Seq v4 Ultra Low Input RNA kit was used to prepare libraries from fractions with low cell numbers. To follow T-cell clones before and after both primary and booster YFV17D yellow fever vaccination, bulk TCR alpha and beta repertoires underwent longitudinal sequencing. Two healthy male donors made up the cohort, one aged 18 to 29 years and the other aged 30 to 40 years. Blood samples were taken at several timepoints before and after primary and secondary immunization, and bulk PBMC replicates and cell subsets were isolated. The investigation overall reported the following: A small fraction of clonotypes showed up in both the CD4 and CD8 compartments, probably as a result of convergent recombination. Compared with the primary T-cell response, the secondary T-cell response was weaker but faster, peaking on day 5 rather than day 15. After the booster, most clones that had expanded after primary vaccination were detected again (about 97% of CD4 and roughly nine tenths of CD8), suggesting broad maintenance of memory. Because only two donors were included in the study, the extent to which the findings can be generalized is limited. Because abundant contaminating clonotypes from the bulk population could be contained in FACS-sorted repertoires, computational filtering was required.

For sequencing, an Illumina NovaSeq 6000 was employed. TCR cDNA was made using 5'RACE template switching, a step that added a universal primer site and unique molecular identifiers. Priming of cDNA synthesis was performed from both the TCR alpha and TCR beta constant segments. Library amplification involved two PCR steps, and the second step added sample barcodes and sequencing adapters. Sequencing of libraries was performed on Illumina HiSeq 2500 (2x100 bp) or NovaSeq (2x150 bp). Per the authors' processing: Demultiplexing of reads and collapsing into UMI consensus sequences were performed with MIGEC, and V(D)J alignment was carried out with MiXCR. Clonotypes responding to the vaccine were identified with edgeR on replicate PBMC samples, with the criteria of FDR below 0.01 and a log2 fold change above 5 up to day 15. Bulk clonotypes were assigned CD4 or CD8 identity according to which sequenced CD4 or CD8 repertoire held them at higher abundance. The public reads were reanalyzed by TCRdb: fastp trimming at Q25, MiXCR alignment, in-frame beta chains only. Merged by CDR3 protein, the rows form single entries marked with the most common genes and DNA. What appears here as the V and J calls and clone size reflects TCRdb's work, not the paper's. The sample table lists 310,000 or so distinct CDR3 sequences, around 3.9% of them with a count of one. About a quarter of the sample belongs to the ten largest clones.

This clonotype was detected many times. Its antigen target is currently unknown. No base-level quality is on record; no much larger clone is a single base apart. V was cut back by 6 bases and J by 5 bases, leaving a gap of 26 bases between them. From the cysteine through the phenylalanine, the CDR3 covers 17 amino acids. The kept DNA is CDR3 alone, 51 bases in frame from the first base. The germline V gene yields MNHEY for CDR1 and SVGAGI for CDR2. What this sample's treatment or condition label stands for: live attenuated yellow fever vaccine strain. At each blood-draw timepoint, two biological replicates of bulk PBMCs were collected. A standard Ficoll-Paque protocol was used to isolate PBMCs from peripheral blood. RNA was extracted with TriZol from bulk PBMCs, CD4 and CD8 fractions, and dextramer-positive and dextramer-negative fractions.

The sample here was PBMCs, taken on the day of the yellow fever booster vaccination. The sequence was obtained from a young man who received the YFV17D yellow fever vaccine. The chain joins TRBV6-5 to TRBJ2-7; the D match is possibly TRBD1 or TRBD2, with 6 bases aligned in each. At the DNA level, the sequence is TGTGCCAGCAGCCCCGTAGGGCAGGGGAGGTCTTGGGACGAGCAGTACTTC. Translated, this gives CASSPVGQGRSWDEQYF.